These 32 T cell receptor beta chains originate from one sample sequenced in a study of identical twins' blood T cells. TCRdb reprocessed the 5' RACE reads with MiXCR, giving one entry per CDR3 protein. The sample has roughly 340,000 distinct CDR3 sequences; over 25% are singletons. Sequenced sample: PBMCs. The receptors were gathered from a woman aged 18-49 years in good health.

This clonotype was found a few times. The chain joins TRBV29-1 to TRBJ2-7; D is unclear. With 3 bases removed from V and 5 bases from J, the gap between germline ends came to 14 bases. Germline CDR1 SQVTM, CDR2 ANQGSEA. This CDR3 spans 13 amino acids. The CDR3 loop is CSVEFNLGNEQYF. The CDR3 DNA follows: TGCAGCGTTGAGTTCAACCTGGGGAACGAGCAGTACTTC.

The chain carries TRBV25-1 and TRBJ1-1; D gene ambiguous. V lost 6 bases and J lost 8, with 7 bases in between. The germline gives CDR1 MGHDK, CDR2 SYGVNS. The CDR3 is made up of 10 amino acids. The CDR3 here is CASRAREAFF. CDR3 DNA sequence: TGTGCCAGCAGGGCCCGGGAAGCTTTCTTT.

This chain connects TRBV19 to TRBJ2-7; D gene uncertain. The germline CDR1 and CDR2 sequences are LNHDA and SQIVND (reference sequence). The CDR3 is made up of 17 amino acids. Trimming removed 3 bases from V and 0 bases from J, with 18 bases in between. The CDR3 DNA is TGTGCCAGTAGTATGATGGGTAGGTCCACCAGCTCCTACGAGCAGTACTTC. Protein sequence: CASSMMGRSTSSYEQYF.

As concerns this clonotype: One junction end disagrees with the germline gene, perhaps due to a read error. The CDR3 bases are TGTGTCAGCAGTTTAGGTCTAGTGGGGGATACGCAGTATTTT. The encoded protein is CVSSLGLVGDTQYF. The chain employs TRBV12-3 or TRBV12-4 and TRBJ2-3, with no clear D. This CDR3 has 14 amino acids.

The chain has TRBV6-2 or TRBV6-3 and TRBJ2-7; a weak D match, TRBD1 (5 bases). The CDR3 totals 11 residues. Deletions cut 11 bases from V and 3 bases from J, with 11 bases between. Germline CDR1 is MNHEY and CDR2 is SVGEGT. The chain's CDR3 is CAARVLYEQYF. CDR3 nucleotides: TGTGCCGCCAGGGTTCTCTACGAGCAGTACTTC.

This rearrangement joins TRBV29-1 to TRBJ2-5; 7 nucleotides line up with TRBD1. CDR1 is SQVTM, CDR2 ANQGSEA, per germline. The CDR3 runs 15 residues. V was pared by 2 bases and J by 3 bases, with 9 bases of the junction left unmatched. Here the CDR3 DNA reads TGCAGCGTTGAATCCGGGACAGAAGAAAAAGAGACCCAGTACTTC. Protein: CSVESGTEEKETQYF.

The rearrangement links TRBV6-2 or TRBV6-3 to TRBJ1-1; D remains ambiguous. CDR3 length: 12 residues. V lost 1 base and J 13 bases, leaving 13 bases between the germline ends. CDR1 is MNHEY, CDR2 SVGEGT, per germline. The CDR3 loop reads CASSYCFNEFFF. The CDR3 DNA sequence: TGTGCCAGCAGTTACTGTTTCAACGAGTTTTTCTTT.

The rearrangement uses TRBV11-2 and TRBJ2-5, with D unresolved. The germline gives CDR1 SGHAT, CDR2 FQNNGV. Trimming shortened V by 7 bases and J by 1 base, and 10 bases separated the two germline ends. CDR3 length: 13 residues. For the CDR3, the DNA is TGTGCCAGCATCCAAGAGTTCCAAGAGACCCAGTACTTC. Translated, it gives CASIQEFQETQYF. Supplemented by reference TRBV11-2 and TRBJ2-5, the full variable domain reads EAGVAQSPRYKIIEKRQSVAFWCNPISGHATLYWYQQILGQGPKLLIQFQNNGVVDDSQLPKDRFSAERLKGVDSTLKIQPAKLEDSAVYLCASIQEFQETQYFGPGTRLLVL.

This clonotype was detected a few times. The chain couples TRBV6-2 or TRBV6-3 to TRBJ1-5; 7 nucleotides align to TRBD1. Germline V gene sequence: CDR1 MNHEY, CDR2 SVGEGT. The length of the CDR3 is 12 residues. Losses at the gene ends were 6 bases for V and 6 bases for J; bases not matched to a gene: 2. The CDR3 protein is CASRDRVQPQHF. In DNA, the CDR3 is TGTGCCAGCAGAGACAGGGTTCAGCCCCAGCATTTT.

The chain employs TRBV6-6 and TRBJ2-3, with a possible D match to TRBD1 (5 bases). The V end was cut by 8 bases, the J end by 0 bases, with 15 bases between. Germline V gene lookup returns CDR1 MNHNY and CDR2 SVGAGI (reference sequence). The CDR3 contains 15 residues. The CDR3 DNA reads as TGTGCCAGCCCAGGGATCCAGCCTAGCACAGATACGCAGTATTTT. Residues: CASPGIQPSTDTQYF.

The J gene is TRBJ2-7, the V gene TRBV20-1, with 7 bases matching TRBD2. V lost 1 base and J lost 4; bases outside the gene matches: 10. Germline lookup yields CDR1 DFQATT and CDR2 SNEGSKA (reference sequence). The CDR3 is 15 amino acids. CDR3 residues: CSARGPREDAYEQYF. The CDR3 DNA sequence: TGCAGTGCTAGAGGCCCCCGGGAGGACGCTTACGAGCAGTACTTC.

Concerning this clonotype: A much larger clone sits a single nucleotide away, making a read error possible. The chain combines TRBV4-3 with TRBJ1-2; TRBD1 might be the D (5 bases). Germline V gene lookup returns CDR1 LGHNA and CDR2 YSLEER. The ends were cut back, 0 bases at V and 5 bases at J, with 19 bases in the middle. The CDR3 contains 17 residues. CDR3 protein: CASSQDLKQELWYGYTF. The CDR3 nucleotides read TGCGCCAGCAGCCAAGATTTGAAACAGGAGTTGTGGTATGGCTACACCTTC.

V usage is TRBV14 and J usage is TRBJ1-1, with TRBD1 identical over 8 bases. V was clipped by 3 bases and J by 2 bases; unmatched bases: 8. The germline V gene has CDR1 SGHDN and CDR2 FVKESK. This CDR3 comprises 16 residues. Here the CDR3 reads CASSQRDRSLNTEAFF. CDR3 coding DNA: TGTGCCAGCAGCCAGCGGGACAGGTCCCTAAACACTGAAGCTTTCTTT.

The chain couples TRBV5-1 to TRBJ2-5; TRBD1 agrees at 7 bases. The germline V gene has CDR1 SGHRS and CDR2 YFSETQ. The length of the CDR3 is 14 residues. V shed 4 bases, J shed 1 base, and the junction held 4 bases outside the gene matches. CDR3: CASSHGTAQETQYF. The DNA of the CDR3 is TGCGCCAGCAGCCACGGGACAGCCCAAGAGACCCAGTACTTC.

This sequence joins TRBV11-2 and TRBJ1-1; the match to TRBD1 covers 11 bases. The V segment lost 4 bases and the J segment 6 bases; nucleotides outside the gene matches: 4. Germline V lookup: CDR1 SGHAT, CDR2 FQNNGV. The CDR3 totals 14 residues. CDR3 residues: CASSWDRGAAEAFF. As DNA, the CDR3 is TGTGCCAGCAGCTGGGACAGGGGGGCCGCTGAAGCTTTCTTT. Supplemented by reference TRBV11-2 and TRBJ1-1, the full variable domain reads EAGVAQSPRYKIIEKRQSVAFWCNPISGHATLYWYQQILGQGPKLLIQFQNNGVVDDSQLPKDRFSAERLKGVDSTLKIQPAKLEDSAVYLCASSWDRGAAEAFFGQGTRLTVV.

The genes are TRBV6-2 or TRBV6-3 and TRBJ1-5; no firm D call. This CDR3 contains 13 residues. Germline CDR1 is MNHEY and CDR2 is SVGEGT. Trimming removed 4 bases from V and 4 bases from J, with 8 bases in between. For the CDR3, the DNA is TGTGCCAGCAGTTGCTCGCGGAATCAGCCCCAGCATTTT. This sequence encodes CASSCSRNQPQHF.

This clonotype was found a few times. The gene calls are TRBV7-2 and TRBJ2-3; D possibly matches TRBD1 or TRBD2 (5 bases each). Germline V gene lookup returns CDR1 SGHTA and CDR2 FQGNSA. The CDR3 contains 13 residues. V lost 2 bases and J 5 bases, leaving 8 bases between the germline ends. CDR3: CASSLSGGDTQYF. In DNA form, the CDR3 reads TGTGCCAGCAGCTTATCTGGGGGAGATACGCAGTATTTT.

Comments on this clonotype: A junction boundary mismatches the germline segment, possibly from a read error. The chain uses TRBV14 and TRBJ1-1; D is uncertain. Per germline, CDR1 SGHDN and CDR2 FVKESK. This CDR3 has 14 residues. The CDR3 here is CASSQAVGYTEALF. CDR3 DNA: TGTGCCAGCAGCCAAGCGGTGGGGTACACTGAAGCTCTCTTT.

As concerns this clonotype: Given a much more abundant clone one base away, this may be a read error. The CDR3 reads CASSAQGVSDGYTF. CDR3 in DNA: TGTGCCAGCAGCGCACAGGGGGTTAGCGATGGCTACACCTTC. The J gene is TRBJ1-2, the V gene TRBV28, with 8 bases matching TRBD1. CDR3 length equals 14 residues. Germline lookup yields CDR1 MDHEN and CDR2 SYDVKM. V dropped 6 bases and J dropped 6; count of bases not matched to a gene: 9.

The chain combines TRBV9 with TRBJ2-7, with 7 nucleotides matching TRBD2. There are 14 residues in the CDR3. Looked up from germline, CDR1 is SGDLS and CDR2 is YYNGEE. V lost 4 bases and J lost 2; bases outside the gene matches: 6. In DNA, the CDR3 is TGTGCCAGCAGCCCTAGCGGATCGACCTACGAGCAGTACTTC. Translation gives CASSPSGSTYEQYF.

The CDR3 region is CASSLGTGVYTEAFF. In nucleotides, the CDR3 is TGTGCCAGCTCACTTGGGACAGGGGTGTACACTGAAGCTTTCTTT. The rearrangement links TRBV18 to TRBJ1-1; 10 bases fit TRBD1. J lost 3 bases, V lost 4 bases, and 5 bases had no gene match. This CDR3 has 15 amino acids. CDR1 KGHSH and CDR2 LQKENI come from the germline V gene.

The sample holds many counts of this clonotype. The J gene is TRBJ2-1, the V gene TRBV20-1, with D perhaps matching TRBD1 (6 bases). The ends were cut back, 5 bases at V and 5 bases at J, with 13 bases in the middle. This CDR3 has 13 amino acids. The germline V gene encodes CDR1 DFQATT and CDR2 SNEGSKA (reference sequence). CDR3 DNA: TGCAGTGCTGGCAGGGGTATGAACAATGAGCAGTTCTTC. This encodes CSAGRGMNNEQFF.

The chain couples TRBV4-3 to TRBJ2-3; no definite D call. Per germline, CDR1 LGHNA and CDR2 YSLEER. This CDR3 comprises 15 residues. V was pared by 1 base and J by 0 bases, with 8 bases between. The CDR3 DNA reads as TGCGCCAGCAGCCAAGCGCCAACTAGCACAGATACGCAGTATTTT. It yields the protein CASSQAPTSTDTQYF.

This clonotype has a handful of counts. The V and J genes are TRBV5-1 and TRBJ1-2; a possible D gene is TRBD1 (6 bases). V dropped 5 bases and J dropped 0 bases, with 14 bases sitting between them. Per germline, CDR1 SGHRS and CDR2 YFSETQ. The CDR3 spans 15 residues. The CDR3, as DNA: TGCGCCAGCAGACCCGGGACAACAGCTAACTATGGCTACACCTTC. Protein: CASRPGTTANYGYTF.

The rearrangement links TRBV29-1 to TRBJ1-2; D remains ambiguous. This CDR3 has 11 residues. CDR1 SQVTM and CDR2 ANQGSEA come from the germline V gene. Trimming shortened V by 6 bases and J by 7 bases, and 12 bases separated the two germline ends. Here the CDR3 DNA reads TGCAGCGTCCCCGATCCTTCTGGCTACACCTTC. Translating gives CSVPDPSGYTF.

This chain uses TRBV20-1 with TRBJ2-3, with D hard to call. The CDR3 extends over 12 amino acids. The germline gives CDR1 DFQATT, CDR2 SNEGSKA (reference sequence). V lost 2 bases, J lost 4 bases, and 7 bases lay in between. CDR3 sequence reads: CSARLRADTQYF. For the CDR3, the DNA is TGCAGTGCTAGATTGCGCGCAGATACGCAGTATTTT.

This clonotype occurred a few times. The genes are TRBV20-1 and TRBJ1-6, with D unclear. Trimming left V 3 bases short and J 8 bases short, with 14 bases between. The CDR3 covers 14 residues. The germline V gene has CDR1 DFQATT and CDR2 SNEGSKA (reference sequence). In nucleotides, the CDR3 is TGCAGTGCTAGTGAAGCAATAGGGTATTCACCCCTCCACTTT. It translates to CSASEAIGYSPLHF.

The chain uses TRBV12-3 or TRBV12-4 and TRBJ1-5, with TRBD1 matching 9 bases. The V and J ends lost 6 bases and 11 bases, in that order; junction bases with no gene match: 11. The CDR3 is made up of 14 amino acids. Here the CDR3 DNA reads TGTGCCAGCAGGGGACAGGGCCCCCTTCGCACCCAGCATTTT. Amino acids: CASRGQGPLRTQHF.

V and J are TRBV5-1 and TRBJ1-5, with D maybe TRBD1 (5 bases). Deletions cut 1 base from V and 1 base from J, with 12 bases between. Germline-derived CDR1 and CDR2 are SGHRS and YFSETQ. The CDR3 is 16 residues long. CDR3 DNA sequence: TGCGCCAGCAGCTTGTGGCCACAGGCGAGCAATCAGCCCCAGCATTTT. Translating it yields CASSLWPQASNQPQHF.

The J gene is TRBJ1-1, the V gene TRBV13; 8 bases agree with TRBD1. V was pared by 11 bases and J by 3 bases, with 11 bases of the junction left unmatched. CDR3 length: 14 residues. The germline gives CDR1 PRHDT, CDR2 FYEKMQ (reference sequence). The CDR3 spells CAGTETGAHTEAFF. The CDR3 nucleotides read TGTGCCGGCACCGAGACAGGGGCGCACACTGAAGCTTTCTTT.

The sample holds many counts of this clonotype. The rearrangement uses TRBV27 and TRBJ2-7; D unresolved. Germline CDR1 is MNHEY and CDR2 is SMNVEV (reference sequence). Trimming took 3 bases from V and 5 from J, leaving 14 bases between them. The CDR3 is 14 amino acids. CDR3 residues: CASSLQLGSNEQYF. The CDR3 region has the DNA TGTGCCAGCAGTTTGCAGCTAGGCTCGAACGAGCAGTACTTC.

The J gene is TRBJ2-3, the V gene TRBV20-1; 8 bases line up with TRBD2. V trimming: 4 bases; J trimming: 0 bases; junction bases outside the gene matches: 3. Germline V gene data show CDR1 as DFQATT and CDR2 as SNEGSKA (reference sequence). The CDR3 contains 14 residues. CDR3: CSAISGASTDTQYF. The CDR3 nucleotides are TGCAGTGCTATTAGCGGGGCGAGCACAGATACGCAGTATTTT.